Here is one T cell receptor (beta chain) with its context. Its antigen is still unknown. The input lacks base qualities; no much larger clone sits a single base away. Sequencing used an Illumina HiSeq 2500. TCR beta libraries were prepared by quantitative 5'-RACE with molecular barcodes. The published analysis was carried out like this. To identify disease-linked TCR variants, a new computational method was used, one built on a probabilistic model of VDJ rearrangement. The public reads were reanalyzed by TCRdb: fastp trimming at Q25, MiXCR alignment, in-frame beta chains only. Records with the same CDR3 protein are collapsed into one entry carrying the most frequent genes and DNA. In this record, the V and J calls reflect TCRdb's handling and not the investigators' own analysis. The sample table lists approximately 200,000 distinct CDR3 sequences, around 13% of them with a count of one. The top ten clones comprise more than 15% of the sample.

The data were taken from a study of CD8 T cells in ankylosing spondylitis (dated by TCRdb to 2017 to 2019). The study in broad terms: The study set out to find disease-linked TCR variants by profiling T cell receptor beta repertoires in ankylosing spondylitis patients and healthy donors. In total, the full study cohort was made up of 108 healthy donors and 25 ankylosing spondylitis patients. Peripheral blood samples were taken, and synovial fluid was additionally collected from ankylosing spondylitis patients.

General study outcomes and caveats: Blood from ankylosing spondylitis patients appeared to be characterized by a TCR beta motif made up of fewer than ten highly homologous amino acid variants. Some TCR beta motif variants had previously been reported in synovial fluid and blood of reactive arthritis patients, which suggested common disease-initiation mechanisms. The disease-linked clones were reported to be significantly enriched in matched synovial fluid samples from ankylosing spondylitis patients. The disease-linked clones showed a CD8+ phenotype and occurred at relatively low frequencies in peripheral blood.

The sequence was obtained from a male donor with ankylosing spondylitis or in good health (not recorded which). Sequenced input: blood, either unsorted or a sorted T cell fraction (not recorded which).

The base sequence is TGCGCCAGCAGCCAGGCCGGGACAGGGACGGGCAATGAGCAGTTCTTC. Translated, this is CASSQAGTGTGNEQFF. The V gene is TRBV5-1 and the J gene is TRBJ2-1; TRBD1 lines up with 9 middle nucleotides. The germline V gene specifies SGHRS as CDR1 and YFSETQ as CDR2. Counted from cysteine to phenylalanine, this CDR3 has 16 amino acids. The retained sequence is limited to the CDR3, 48 bases, with the frame set at the first base. Trimmed from V: 4 bases; trimmed from J: 6 bases; junction bases lacking a gene match: 11.